The T cell receptor beta chain described here comes from a study of blood T cell repertoires in COVID-19. Study details: Donors in the United States, Italy and Spain gave samples during acute or convalescent COVID-19. Sample material is recorded as cDNA or gDNA derived from T cells, B-cell-depleted T cells, or PBMCs.

Authors' processing steps: Reference gene primers were amplified, and this amplification served to estimate nucleated cell counts. Here immunoSEQ multiplex PCR was the method, and the copy in TCRdb shows in-frame clones only, minus some. That table supplies the V and J calls and clone size; D and trimming were determined from the DNA. The sample lists roughly 100,000 clones, about 86% seen once, with about 3.2% in the top ten. The CDR3 is made up of 17 amino acids. Per germline, CDR1 MGHRA and CDR2 YSYEKL. V lost 0 bases and J 3 bases, leaving 15 bases between the germline ends. The sequenced material came from peripheral blood. The sequence was obtained from a human donor in a cohort sampled during active COVID-19. The chain joins TRBV4-1 to TRBJ1-5; perhaps TRBD1 as D (6 bases). CDR3 nucleotides: TGCGCCAGCAGCCAAGATTGGACAGCGTTTTACAATCAGCCCCAGCATTTT. It specifies CASSQDWTAFYNQPQHF.